The 20 T cell receptor beta chains below all came from one sample that was sequenced in a study of blood T cell repertoires in COVID-19. Sequencing was performed with immunoSEQ multiplex PCR; in TCRdb, only in-frame clones are kept and a portion is missing. The profile shows about 140,000 clones, around nine tenths of them singletons. The sequenced sample consisted of peripheral blood. These receptors came from a woman between 50 and 59 years old with acute or convalescent COVID-19.

V and J are TRBV3-1 (or the pseudogene TRBV3-2) and TRBJ2-1, with TRBD2 identical over 9 bases. J was trimmed by 14 bases and V by 4 bases; bases with no gene match: 9. Germline V gene lookup returns CDR1 LGHDT and CDR2 YNNKEL (reference sequence). This CDR3 comprises 13 residues. Written as DNA, the CDR3 is TGTGCCAGCAGCCCGGGACTAGCCGACGTGGAGTTCTTC. Translating it yields CASSPGLADVEFF.

The chain is built from TRBV7-2 and TRBJ2-1; 7 bases are a match to TRBD2. The germline CDR1 and CDR2 sequences are SGHTA and FQGNSA. The V and J ends lost 1 base and 7 bases, in that order; junction bases with no gene match: 4. The CDR3 is 14 residues long. The CDR3 nucleotides are TGTGCCAGCAGCTTAGGACTAGCAGCTAATGAGCAGTTCTTC. This translates into CASSLGLAANEQFF.

The rearrangement joins TRBV7-2 to TRBJ2-5; 9 bases line up with TRBD1. There are 15 residues in the CDR3. Germline V gene lookup returns CDR1 SGHTA and CDR2 FQGNSA. The V segment lost 5 bases and the J segment 4 bases; nucleotides outside the gene matches: 8. The CDR3 DNA sequence: TGTGCCAGCAGCGTTCCCGGACAGGGGCGAGAGACCCAGTACTTC. As protein: CASSVPGQGRETQYF.

J is TRBJ2-1 and V is TRBV2; tentatively, D is TRBD2 (6 bases). CDR3 length: 12 residues. The V end lost 8 bases, the J end lost 4 bases, and 9 bases lay between the germline ends. Germline V gives CDR1 SNHLY, CDR2 FYNNEI. The CDR3 reads CASWGRYNEQFF. The CDR3 region has the DNA TGTGCCAGCTGGGGGAGGTACAATGAGCAGTTCTTC. Full variable domain (missing parts from reference TRBV2 and TRBJ2-1): EPEVTQTPSHQVTQMGQEVILRCVPISNHLYFYWYRQILGQKVEFLVSFYNNEISEKSEIFDDQFSVERPDGSNFTLKIRSTKLEDSAMYFCASWGRYNEQFFGPGTRLTVL.

As DNA, the CDR3 is TGTGCCAGCAGTCGTGCTCCGGGACTAGCGGGAGCAGATACGCAGTATTTT. It translates to CASSRAPGLAGADTQYF. The V call is TRBV13, the J call TRBJ2-3; 14 bases are a match to TRBD2. The V gene end was trimmed by 6 bases and the J gene end by 4 bases; junction bases not matched to a gene: 9. Germline-derived CDR1 and CDR2 are PRHDT and FYEKMQ (reference sequence). The CDR3 is 17 residues long.

CDR3 sequence: CSARTGDYGYTF. The CDR3 bases are TGCAGCGCTAGGACAGGGGATTATGGCTACACCTTC. The chain combines TRBV29-1 with TRBJ1-2, with 9 bases matching TRBD1. The J segment lost 5 bases and the V segment lost 7 bases, leaving 5 bases of the junction unmatched. This CDR3 comprises 12 residues. Germline V gene data show CDR1 as SQVTM and CDR2 as ANQGSEA.

This chain uses TRBV19 with TRBJ1-3, with D uncertain. V shed 7 bases and J shed 0 bases, with 4 bases lying between them. The CDR3 contains 12 residues. CDR1 and CDR2 (germline): LNHDA, SQIVND (reference sequence). This chain's CDR3 is CASTRSGNTIYF. CDR3 nucleotides: TGTGCCAGTACCCGCTCTGGAAACACCATATATTTT.

Points on this clone: Other DNA sequences of this sample code for an identical CDR3. The rearrangement joins TRBV27 to TRBJ2-7, with 10 bases aligning to TRBD1. The V gene end was trimmed by 3 bases and the J gene end by 3 bases; junction bases not matched to a gene: 2. The CDR3 covers 14 residues. Germline CDR1 MNHEY, CDR2 SMNVEV (reference sequence). The CDR3 region is CASSFRTGGYEQYF. The CDR3 DNA sequence: TGTGCCAGCAGTTTTCGGACAGGGGGCTACGAGCAGTACTTC.

J is TRBJ2-1 and V is TRBV19; D uncertain. The CDR3 totals 14 residues. With 5 bases removed from V and 3 bases from J, the gap between germline ends came to 11 bases. CDR1 is LNHDA and CDR2 is SQIVND in the germline V gene (reference sequence). Here the CDR3 reads CASSELSLYNEQFF. In nucleotides, the CDR3 is TGTGCCAGTAGTGAGTTGAGCCTCTACAATGAGCAGTTCTTC.

By share, this clone ranks as medium-sized. V usage is TRBV19 and J usage is TRBJ2-7, with 9 positions matching TRBD1. This CDR3 has 14 amino acids. Per the germline V gene, CDR1 is LNHDA and CDR2 is SQIVND (reference sequence). V was pared by 6 bases and J by 6 bases, with 9 bases of the junction left unmatched. CDR3 sequence: CASSELGTGSEQYF. For the CDR3, the DNA is TGTGCCAGTAGCGAACTGGGGACAGGGTCCGAGCAGTACTTC.

This clone was seen once. The chain is built from TRBV7-2 and TRBJ1-6, with 8 bases lining up with TRBD1. The CDR3 contains 14 residues. Germline lookup yields CDR1 SGHTA and CDR2 FQGNSA. With 10 bases clipped from V and 10 bases from J, the junction kept 12 bases outside the gene matches. The CDR3 here is CAIPGQARRSPLHF. The CDR3 bases are TGTGCCATTCCGGGACAGGCAAGGCGATCACCCCTCCACTTT.

The CDR3, as DNA: TGCAGCGTTGCGGACATCAGCTCTGGAAACACCATATATTTT. Amino acids: CSVADISSGNTIYF. The rearrangement links TRBV29-1 to TRBJ1-3; possible D gene TRBD1, 5 bases. The CDR3 contains 14 residues. Trimming removed 4 bases at V and 0 bases at J, with 10 bases between. Germline V gene lookup returns CDR1 SQVTM and CDR2 ANQGSEA.

The chain carries TRBV27 and TRBJ2-1, with D perhaps matching TRBD1 (6 bases). This CDR3 region has 12 residues. Germline V lookup: CDR1 MNHEY, CDR2 SMNVEV (reference sequence). V lost 7 bases to trimming and J lost 8 bases, with 12 bases between them. The CDR3 spells CASTSSGDEQFF. CDR3 bases: TGTGCCAGCACCTCATCAGGGGATGAGCAGTTCTTC.

This chain uses TRBV7-9 with TRBJ2-5, with 8 bases lining up with TRBD1. The germline V gene has CDR1 SEHNR and CDR2 FQNEAQ (reference sequence). After removal of 4 bases from V and 4 bases from J, the junction contained 8 bases not matched to a gene. CDR3 length: 15 residues. Here the CDR3 reads CASSSSGGAGETQYF. The CDR3 region has the DNA TGTGCCAGCAGCTCCTCAGGGGGCGCGGGAGAGACCCAGTACTTC.

The chain employs TRBV30 and TRBJ2-1; possible D gene TRBD1, 5 bases. This CDR3 is built from 17 residues. Per the germline V gene, CDR1 is GTSNPN and CDR2 is SVGIG (reference sequence). Deletions cut 1 base from V and 1 base from J, with 17 bases between. The CDR3 DNA follows: TGTGCCTGGAGTGGGGGCGATGGACGGCCTTCCTACAATGAGCAGTTCTTC. As protein: CAWSGGDGRPSYNEQFF.

The rearrangement joins TRBV2 to TRBJ1-6, with 7 bases aligning to TRBD1. CDR1 is SNHLY and CDR2 is FYNNEI in the germline V gene. V lost 2 bases and J lost 10; bases outside the gene matches: 5. The CDR3 extends over 14 amino acids. CDR3 in DNA: TGTGCCAGCAGTGAAAGGGACAGAGGATCACCCCTCCACTTT. Residues: CASSERDRGSPLHF.

V usage is TRBV19 and J usage is TRBJ2-6, with a weak D call TRBD1 (5 bases). The V end was cut by 1 base, the J end by 4 bases, with 11 bases between. Per germline, CDR1 LNHDA and CDR2 SQIVND (reference sequence). The CDR3 runs to 16 residues. CDR3 in DNA: TGTGCCAGTAGTATAGGGCAGGGCTCAGGGGCCAACGTCCTGACTTTC. Protein: CASSIGQGSGANVLTF.

V and J are TRBV18 and TRBJ2-5, with D possibly matching TRBD1 (5 bases). V was pared by 2 bases and J by 2 bases, with 6 bases between. CDR3 length: 13 residues. CDR1 is KGHSH, CDR2 LQKENI, per germline. The CDR3 is CASSPDRQETQYF. CDR3 sequence (DNA): TGTGCCAGCTCACCAGACAGACAAGAGACCCAGTACTTC.

V usage is TRBV5-1 and J usage is TRBJ2-3; 8 nucleotides line up with TRBD1. CDR3 length: 14 residues. The germline V gene has CDR1 SGHRS and CDR2 YFSETQ. J was trimmed by 5 bases and V by 5 bases; bases with no gene match: 7. Here the CDR3 DNA reads TGCGCCAGCAGGGCGGGACAGGTTCAAGATACGCAGTATTTT. Its translation is CASRAGQVQDTQYF. Drawing the rest from reference TRBV5-1 and TRBJ2-3, the complete variable domain is KAGVTQTPRYLIKTRGQQVTLSCSPISGHRSVSWYQQTPGQGLQFLFEYFSETQRNKGNFPGRFSGRQFSNSRSEMNVSTLELGDSALYLCASRAGQVQDTQYFGPGTRLTVL.

The chain carries TRBV10-3 and TRBJ1-6, with no clear D. Germline CDR1 is ENHRY and CDR2 is SYGVKD. The CDR3 is 13 amino acids. Deletions cut 3 bases from V and 7 bases from J, with 7 bases between. The CDR3 nucleotides are TGTGCCATCAGTGACCTAGGAAATTCACCCCTCCACTTT. This gives the protein CAISDLGNSPLHF.